This is a list of T cell receptor beta chains from one sample in a study of T cell responses to AZD1222 COVID-19 vaccine. Some clones are missing from TCRdb's copy, which holds only in-frame ones; the method was immunoSEQ multiplex PCR. The sample holds fewer than 65,000 clones, 89% seen once. The starting material was peripheral blood, obtained 28 days after the second AZD1222 dose. These receptors all come from an adult who received the AZD1222 COVID-19 vaccine. The CDR3 runs from the conserved cysteine through the conserved F or W. The D gene is left open where the match is weak. The listing skips clone size in some rows; elsewhere it reads once, few, many or a size class.

TRBD2 TRBJ2-1 TRBV11-3 14 NA TGTGCCAGCACTGGGACTAGCGGGAGAGGTGAGCAGTTCTTC CASTGTSGRGEQFF
NA TRBJ1-5 TRBV27 15 NA TGTGCCACCAGGGACACCTATGAGGGCAATCAGCCCCAGCATTTT CATRDTYEGNQPQHF
TRBD1 TRBJ1-2 TRBV29-1 14 NA TGCAGCGTGGAACAGGGGACACACTACTATGGCTACACCTTC CSVEQGTHYYGYTF
TRBD1 TRBJ1-6 TRBV27 14 NA TGTGCCAGCAGTTTTCGGGACAGAAATTCACCCCTCCACTTT CASSFRDRNSPLHF
TRBD2 TRBJ2-5 TRBV5-6 14 NA TGTGCCAGCAGCATACTAGCGGGAGGTGAGACCCAGTACTTC CASSILAGGETQYF
TRBD1 TRBJ1-6 TRBV6-5 14 NA TGTGCCAGCAAGGACAGGCGCGCAATTCATCCCCTCCACTTT CASKDRRAIHPLHF
TRBD1 TRBJ1-3 TRBV2 15 NA TGTGCCAGCAAAGGACAGGGCGTCTCTGGAAACACCATATATTTT CASKGQGVSGNTIYF
NA TRBJ2-6 TRBV4-2 19 NA TGTGCCAGCAGCCAAGATCTGGCAGGGGTCTACTCTGGGGCCAACGTCCTGACTTTC CASSQDLAGVYSGANVLTF
NA TRBJ1-3 TRBV30 13 NA TGTGCCTGGAGGGACCGTGGGGGAAACACCATATATTTT CAWRDRGGNTIYF
TRBD2 TRBJ2-3 TRBV19 16 NA TGTGCCAGTAGTGCACTAGCGGGAGGAGGAACAGATACGCAGTATTTT CASSALAGGGTDTQYF
NA TRBJ2-7 TRBV25-1 11 NA TGTGCCAGCAGTGGGGCCTACGAGCAGTACTTC CASSGAYEQYF
TRBD2 TRBJ2-1 TRBV2 15 NA TGTGCCAGCAGTGAAGAAGCGGGAGGGCGGAGTGAGCAGTTCTTC CASSEEAGGRSEQFF
NA TRBJ1-3 TRBV6-5 12 NA TGTGCCAGTGGGGACTCTGGAAACACCATATATTTT CASGDSGNTIYF
NA TRBJ2-5 TRBV12-3/TRBV12-4 13 NA TGTGCCAGCAGGCAGGGCGTTAAAGAGACCCAGTACTTC CASRQGVKETQYF
TRBD1 TRBJ1-5 TRBV2 15 NA TGTGCCAGCAGTTGGACAGGGATAAGCAATCAGCCCCAGCATTTT CASSWTGISNQPQHF
TRBD1 TRBJ1-2 TRBV5-4 15 NA TGTGCCAGCAGTCGGAACAGGGGGTCGTCCTATGGCTACACCTTC CASSRNRGSSYGYTF
TRBD1 TRBJ1-2 TRBV2 14 NA TGTGCCAGCAGGTCCGACGGGACAGGCTATGGCTACACCTTC CASRSDGTGYGYTF
NA TRBJ2-7 TRBV11-3 13 few TGTGCCAGCAGGGGCGTCAGTTCCTACGAGCAGTACTTC CASRGVSSYEQYF
NA TRBJ1-2 TRBV3-1/TRBV3-2 17 NA TGTGCCAGCAGCCAAGATCAGATCGGACATCTTGTGCAGGGCTACACCTTC CASSQDQIGHLVQGYTF
NA TRBJ2-2 TRBV7-9 12 NA TGTGCCAGCAGCTTTGGGGCCGGGGAGCTGTTTTTT CASSFGAGELFF
NA TRBJ2-7 TRBV6-2/TRBV6-3 14 NA TGTGCCAGCAGTTCGGAACGCCTTTCCTACGAGCAGTACTTC CASSSERLSYEQYF
NA TRBJ1-5 TRBV6-2/TRBV6-3 12 NA TGTGCCAGCAGTCTGAGGGGGCAGCCCCAGCATTTT CASSLRGQPQHF
NA TRBJ2-2 TRBV25-1 17 NA TGTGCCAGCAGTGAAATCTCGGCCGGATCGAACACCGGGGAGCTGTTTTTT CASSEISAGSNTGELFF